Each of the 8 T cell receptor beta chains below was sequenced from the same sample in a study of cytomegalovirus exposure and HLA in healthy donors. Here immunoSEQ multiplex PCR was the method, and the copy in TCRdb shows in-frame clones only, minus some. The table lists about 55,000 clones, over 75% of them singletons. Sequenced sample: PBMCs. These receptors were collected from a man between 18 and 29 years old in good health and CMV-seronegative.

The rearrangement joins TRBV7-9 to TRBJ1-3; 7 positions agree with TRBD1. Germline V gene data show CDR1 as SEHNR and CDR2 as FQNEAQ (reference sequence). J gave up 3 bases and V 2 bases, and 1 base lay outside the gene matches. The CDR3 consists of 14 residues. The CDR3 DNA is TGTGCCAGCAGCTTAAGACAGGGTGGAAACACCATATATTTT. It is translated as CASSLRQGGNTIYF. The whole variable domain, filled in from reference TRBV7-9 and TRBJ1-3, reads DTGVSQNPRHKITKRGQNVTFRCDPISEHNRLYWYRQTLGQGPEFLTYFQNEAQLEKSRLLSDRFSAERPKGSFSTLEIQRTEQGDSAMYLCASSLRQGGNTIYFGEGSWLTVV.

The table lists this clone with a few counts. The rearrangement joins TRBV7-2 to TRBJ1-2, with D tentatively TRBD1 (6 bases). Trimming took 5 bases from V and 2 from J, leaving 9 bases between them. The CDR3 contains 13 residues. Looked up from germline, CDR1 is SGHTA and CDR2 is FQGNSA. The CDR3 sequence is CASSVDSNYGYTF. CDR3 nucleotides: TGTGCCAGCAGCGTGGACAGCAACTATGGCTACACCTTC.

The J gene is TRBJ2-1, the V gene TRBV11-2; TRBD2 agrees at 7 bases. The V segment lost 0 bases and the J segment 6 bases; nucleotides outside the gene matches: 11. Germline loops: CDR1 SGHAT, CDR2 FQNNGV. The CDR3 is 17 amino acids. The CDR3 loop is CASSLERPKAGSNEQFF. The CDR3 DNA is TGTGCCAGCAGCTTAGAACGCCCCAAAGCGGGATCCAATGAGCAGTTCTTC. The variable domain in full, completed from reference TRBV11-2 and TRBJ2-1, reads EAGVAQSPRYKIIEKRQSVAFWCNPISGHATLYWYQQILGQGPKLLIQFQNNGVVDDSQLPKDRFSAERLKGVDSTLKIQPAKLEDSAVYLCASSLERPKAGSNEQFFGPGTRLTVL.

The CDR3 spells CASKRTWGSDQPQHF. The CDR3 DNA reads as TGTGCCAGCAAGAGGACTTGGGGTTCGGATCAGCCCCAGCATTTT. V and J are TRBV6-5 and TRBJ1-5; D is undetermined. Germline V gives CDR1 MNHEY, CDR2 SVGAGI. The CDR3 has 15 residues. The ends were cut back, 7 bases at V and 5 bases at J, with 18 bases in the middle.

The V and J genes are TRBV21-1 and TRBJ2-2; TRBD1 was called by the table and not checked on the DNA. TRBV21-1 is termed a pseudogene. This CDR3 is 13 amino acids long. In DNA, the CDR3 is TGTGCCGGGAACAGGGTGAACACCGGGGAGCTGTTTTTT. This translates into CAGNRVNTGELFF.

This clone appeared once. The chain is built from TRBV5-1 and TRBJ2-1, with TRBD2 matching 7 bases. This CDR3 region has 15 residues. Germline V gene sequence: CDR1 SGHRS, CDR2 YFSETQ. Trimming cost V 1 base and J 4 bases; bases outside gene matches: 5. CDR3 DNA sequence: TGCGCCAGCAGCTTGAGTCCGGGGGGATACAATGAGCAGTTCTTC. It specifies CASSLSPGGYNEQFF.

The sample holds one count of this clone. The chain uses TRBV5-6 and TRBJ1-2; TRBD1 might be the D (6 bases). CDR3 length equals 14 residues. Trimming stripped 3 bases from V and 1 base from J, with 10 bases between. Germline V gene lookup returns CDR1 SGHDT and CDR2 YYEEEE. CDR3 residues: CASSYQGGNYGYTF. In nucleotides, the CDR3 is TGTGCCAGCAGCTACCAAGGGGGTAACTATGGCTACACCTTC.

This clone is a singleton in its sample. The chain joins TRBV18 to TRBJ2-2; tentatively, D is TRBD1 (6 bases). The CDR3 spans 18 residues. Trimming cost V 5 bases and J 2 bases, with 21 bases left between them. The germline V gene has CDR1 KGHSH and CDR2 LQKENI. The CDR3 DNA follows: TGTGCCAGCTCATTCTCCCCCAGCAGGACAGCCAACACCGGGGAGCTGTTTTTT. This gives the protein CASSFSPSRTANTGELFF.